The clone carrying this T cell receptor beta chain appeared many times. Its antigen remains unknown. Sequencing libraries for TCR beta were prepared with iRepertoire HTBI primers and Arm-PCR of CDR3 regions. TCRdb reprocessed the multiplex PCR reads via MiXCR and lists one record per CDR3 protein. Found here are roughly 500,000 distinct CDR3 sequences, about 15% of them singletons; the top ten hold around a sixth. These data come from a study of regulatory T cells in long-lasting Graves disease. The V end was cut by 4 bases, the J end by 3 bases, with 12 bases between. Per germline, CDR1 MDHEN and CDR2 SYDVKM. The CDR3 is made up of 15 amino acids. The study's findings and limits: Persistent disease was associated with favored TRBV28 usage and with favored use of TRBJ1-2 and TRBJ2-5. The number of shared public clonotypes was higher in persistent patients (2,741) than new patients (around 890).

Time point: newly diagnosed GD, antithyroid drugs for less than 3 months. Isolated PBMC RNA provided the starting material for the TCR library. The data also belong to a second study, concerning T cells in Graves' hyperthyroidism and ophthalmopathy.

The chain recombines TRBV28 with TRBJ1-4; a possible D gene is TRBD1 (5 bases). This clonotype was obtained from a woman between 50 and 59 years old with Graves disease. Source: peripheral blood mononuclear cells (PBMCs), taken at new diagnosis, from a patient treated with antithyroid drugs. The CDR3 DNA follows: TGTGCCAGCAGTTCCGAAGGGGTAGCTAATGAAAAACTGTTTTTT. It encodes CASSSEGVANEKLFF.